The present T cell receptor (beta chain) was sequenced within a study of low-dose radiotherapy and immunotherapy resistance in tumors. The wider study: Intravenous administration to patients comprised nivolumab at 240 mg every two weeks and ipilimumab at 1 mg/kg every six weeks.

The CDR3 has 13 residues. Germline CDR1 reads MRHNA; CDR2 reads SNTAGT. The V and J ends lost 2 bases and 5 bases respectively, with 7 bases between them. PCR amplification of the TCRs was performed with Phusion for about 20 PCR cycles, and it relied on a constant-region primer together with a V-primer adapter. TCRdb fed the reads into MiXCR, producing one record per CDR3 protein. Of roughly 52,000 distinct CDR3 sequences listed, approximately 35% are singletons. Noted time point: after trial treatment. Described treatment: LDRT plus nivolumab, ipilimumab, low-dose cyclophosphamide and aspirin (RACIN trial). This clonotype has at least ten counts.

This receptor was taken from a male donor with rectosigmoid adenocarcinoma. The chain carries TRBV6-4 and TRBJ2-1; D is unresolved. The material was PBMCs, obtained after low-dose radiotherapy plus immunotherapy. The CDR3 DNA follows: TGTGCCAGCAGTGACAGCTCGAACAATGAGCAGTTCTTC. Translating gives CASSDSSNNEQFF.